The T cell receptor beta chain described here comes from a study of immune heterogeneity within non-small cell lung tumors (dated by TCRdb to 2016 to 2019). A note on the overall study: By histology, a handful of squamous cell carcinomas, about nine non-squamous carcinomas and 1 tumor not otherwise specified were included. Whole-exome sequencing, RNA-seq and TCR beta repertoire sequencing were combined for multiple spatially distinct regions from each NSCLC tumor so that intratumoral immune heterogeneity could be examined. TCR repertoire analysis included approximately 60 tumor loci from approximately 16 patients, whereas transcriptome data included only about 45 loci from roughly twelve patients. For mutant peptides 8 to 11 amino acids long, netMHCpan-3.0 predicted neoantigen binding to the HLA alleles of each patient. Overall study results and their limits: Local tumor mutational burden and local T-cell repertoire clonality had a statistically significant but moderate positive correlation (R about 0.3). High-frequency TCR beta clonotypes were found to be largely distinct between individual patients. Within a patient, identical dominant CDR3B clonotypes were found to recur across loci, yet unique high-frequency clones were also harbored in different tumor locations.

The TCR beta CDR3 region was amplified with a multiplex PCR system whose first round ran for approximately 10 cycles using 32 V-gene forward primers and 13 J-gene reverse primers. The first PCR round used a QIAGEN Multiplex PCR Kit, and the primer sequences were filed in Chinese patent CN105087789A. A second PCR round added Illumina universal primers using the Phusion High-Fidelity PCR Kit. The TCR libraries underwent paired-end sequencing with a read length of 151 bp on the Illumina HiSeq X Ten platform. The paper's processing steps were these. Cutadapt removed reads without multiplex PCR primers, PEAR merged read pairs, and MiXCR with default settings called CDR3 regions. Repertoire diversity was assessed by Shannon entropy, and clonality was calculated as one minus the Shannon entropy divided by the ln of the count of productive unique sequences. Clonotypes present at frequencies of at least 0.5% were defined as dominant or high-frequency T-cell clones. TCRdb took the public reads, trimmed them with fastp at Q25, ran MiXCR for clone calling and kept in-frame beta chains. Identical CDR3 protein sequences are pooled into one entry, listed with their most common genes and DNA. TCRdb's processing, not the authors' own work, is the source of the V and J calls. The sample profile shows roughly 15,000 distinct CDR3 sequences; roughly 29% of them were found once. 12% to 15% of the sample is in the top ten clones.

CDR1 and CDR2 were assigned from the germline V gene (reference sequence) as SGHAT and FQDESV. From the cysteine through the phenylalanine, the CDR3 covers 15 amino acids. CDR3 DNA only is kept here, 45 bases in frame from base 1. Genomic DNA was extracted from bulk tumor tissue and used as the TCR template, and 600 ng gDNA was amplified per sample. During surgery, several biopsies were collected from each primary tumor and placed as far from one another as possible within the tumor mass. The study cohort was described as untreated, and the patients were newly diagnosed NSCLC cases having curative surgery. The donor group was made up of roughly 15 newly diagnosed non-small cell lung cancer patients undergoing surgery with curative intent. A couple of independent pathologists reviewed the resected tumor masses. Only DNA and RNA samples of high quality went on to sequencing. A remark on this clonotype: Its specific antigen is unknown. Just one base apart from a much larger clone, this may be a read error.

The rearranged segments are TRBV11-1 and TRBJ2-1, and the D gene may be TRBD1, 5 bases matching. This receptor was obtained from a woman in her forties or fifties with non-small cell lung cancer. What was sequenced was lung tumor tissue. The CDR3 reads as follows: CAGSLRRVTPGEQFF. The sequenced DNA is TGTGCCGGCAGCTTACGCAGGGTGACACCGGGTGAGCAGTTCTTC.